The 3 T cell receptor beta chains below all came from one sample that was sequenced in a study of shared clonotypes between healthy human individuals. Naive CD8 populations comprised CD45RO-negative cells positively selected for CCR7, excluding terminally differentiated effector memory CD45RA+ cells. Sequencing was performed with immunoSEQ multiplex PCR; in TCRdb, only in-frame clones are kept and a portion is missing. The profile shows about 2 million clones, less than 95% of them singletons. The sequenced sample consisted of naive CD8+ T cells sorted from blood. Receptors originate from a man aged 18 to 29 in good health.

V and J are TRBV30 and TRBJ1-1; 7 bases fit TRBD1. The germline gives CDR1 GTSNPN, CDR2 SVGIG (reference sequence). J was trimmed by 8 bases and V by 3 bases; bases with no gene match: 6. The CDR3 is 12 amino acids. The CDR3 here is CAWSFGQEEAFF. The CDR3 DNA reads TGTGCCTGGAGCTTCGGACAGGAGGAAGCTTTCTTT.

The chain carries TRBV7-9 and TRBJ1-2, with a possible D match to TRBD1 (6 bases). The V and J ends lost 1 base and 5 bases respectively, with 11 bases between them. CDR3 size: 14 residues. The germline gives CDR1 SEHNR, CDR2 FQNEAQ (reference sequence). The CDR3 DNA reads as TGTGCCAGCAGCTTAGGGCCAGGGGAATATGGCTACACCTTC. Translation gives CASSLGPGEYGYTF.

CDR3: CASSTTGIIEAFF. The CDR3 DNA reads as TGTGCCAGCAGTACGACAGGGATCATTGAAGCTTTCTTT. V is TRBV6-5 and J is TRBJ1-1; TRBD1 agrees at 7 bases. V lost 5 bases and J lost 7; bases outside the gene matches: 7. This CDR3 contains 13 residues. Germline lookup yields CDR1 MNHEY and CDR2 SVGAGI.